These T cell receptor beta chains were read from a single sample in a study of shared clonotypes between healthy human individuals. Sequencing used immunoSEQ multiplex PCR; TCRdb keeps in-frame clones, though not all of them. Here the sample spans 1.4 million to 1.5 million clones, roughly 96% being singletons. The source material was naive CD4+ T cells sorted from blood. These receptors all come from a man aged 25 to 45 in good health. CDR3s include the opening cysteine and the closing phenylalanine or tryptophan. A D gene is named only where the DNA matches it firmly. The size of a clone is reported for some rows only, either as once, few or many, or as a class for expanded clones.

CDR3aa: CASSQVKAFRNTIYF
CDR3nt: TGCGCCAGCAGCCAAGTCAAGGCGTTTCGAAACACCATATATTTT
abundance: .
d_gene: .
j_gene: TRBJ1-3
v_gene: TRBV4-1

CDR3aa: CASSLQGLLNEQFF
CDR3nt: TGTGCCAGCAGTCTACAGGGGCTCTTGAATGAGCAGTTCTTC
abundance: .
d_gene: TRBD1
j_gene: TRBJ2-1
v_gene: TRBV6-5

CDR3aa: CASSQDPREAFF
CDR3nt: TGCGCCAGCAGCCAAGATCCCAGGGAAGCTTTCTTT
abundance: .
d_gene: .
j_gene: TRBJ1-1
v_gene: TRBV4-1

CDR3aa: CASSVGASAFYYEQYF
CDR3nt: TGTGCCAGCAGCGTAGGGGCTAGCGCCTTCTACTACGAGCAGTACTTC
abundance: .
d_gene: .
j_gene: TRBJ2-7
v_gene: TRBV9

CDR3aa: CASSPVHRDTTNEKLFF
CDR3nt: TGTGCCAGCTCACCTGTTCATCGTGATACAACTAATGAAAAACTGTTTTTT
abundance: once
d_gene: .
j_gene: TRBJ1-4
v_gene: TRBV18

CDR3aa: CASRKEVATNEKLFF
CDR3nt: TGTGCCAGCAGAAAAGAGGTGGCAACTAATGAAAAACTGTTTTTT
abundance: once
d_gene: .
j_gene: TRBJ1-4
v_gene: TRBV11-2

CDR3aa: CASSIDPGPNTEAFF
CDR3nt: TGTGCCAGTAGTATTGATCCGGGACCGAACACTGAAGCTTTCTTT
abundance: once
d_gene: .
j_gene: TRBJ1-1
v_gene: TRBV19

CDR3aa: CASTGVRPNYGYTF
CDR3nt: TGTGCCAGCACTGGGGTCCGCCCTAACTATGGCTACACCTTC
abundance: .
d_gene: .
j_gene: TRBJ1-2
v_gene: TRBV28

CDR3aa: CAWSPFNNGAQHF
CDR3nt: TGTGCCTGGAGTCCCTTCAATAATGGGGCCCAGCATTTT
abundance: .
d_gene: .
j_gene: TRBJ1-5
v_gene: TRBV30

CDR3aa: CASSPTSGRDTQYF
CDR3nt: TGCGCCAGCAGCCCCACTAGCGGCAGAGATACGCAGTATTTT
abundance: .
d_gene: TRBD2
j_gene: TRBJ2-3
v_gene: TRBV5-1

CDR3aa: CASSLRRETQYF
CDR3nt: TGTGCCAGTAGCTTGCGGAGGGAGACCCAGTACTTC
abundance: .
d_gene: .
j_gene: TRBJ2-5
v_gene: TRBV19

CDR3aa: CASSIEAQREVYEQYF
CDR3nt: TGTGCCAGTAGTATAGAGGCCCAGCGGGAGGTGTACGAGCAGTACTTC
abundance: once
d_gene: TRBD2
j_gene: TRBJ2-7
v_gene: TRBV19

CDR3aa: CASRTSGSLVETQYF
CDR3nt: TGTGCCAGCAGAACTAGCGGGAGTTTGGTAGAGACCCAGTACTTC
abundance: .
d_gene: TRBD2
j_gene: TRBJ2-5
v_gene: TRBV2

CDR3aa: CASTQRLAGRDTQYF
CDR3nt: TGTGCCAGCACCCAGAGACTAGCGGGAAGAGATACGCAGTATTTT
abundance: once
d_gene: TRBD2
j_gene: TRBJ2-3
v_gene: TRBV6-5

CDR3aa: CASSLWGTGRTTEAFF
CDR3nt: TGCGCCAGCAGCTTGTGGGGGACAGGGCGGACCACTGAAGCTTTCTTT
abundance: .
d_gene: TRBD1
j_gene: TRBJ1-1
v_gene: TRBV5-1

CDR3aa: CASSVLAGGVDTQYF
CDR3nt: TGTGCCAGCAGTGTTCTAGCGGGAGGAGTAGATACGCAGTATTTT
abundance: .
d_gene: TRBD2
j_gene: TRBJ2-3
v_gene: TRBV6-4

CDR3aa: CSVEDGQDGGQETQYF
CDR3nt: TGCAGCGTTGAAGATGGGCAGGACGGGGGCCAAGAGACCCAGTACTTC
abundance: .
d_gene: .
j_gene: TRBJ2-5
v_gene: TRBV29-1

CDR3aa: CASRPTGQRSTGELFF
CDR3nt: TGTGCCAGCAGGCCGACAGGACAACGAAGCACCGGGGAGCTGTTTTTT
abundance: .
d_gene: .
j_gene: TRBJ2-2
v_gene: TRBV11-2

CDR3aa: CASSLGLAGDQETQYF
CDR3nt: TGTGCCAGCAGCCTCGGCCTAGCGGGAGACCAAGAGACCCAGTACTTC
abundance: .
d_gene: TRBD2
j_gene: TRBJ2-5
v_gene: TRBV7-3

CDR3aa: CASSIVGQPHQPQHF
CDR3nt: TGTGCCAGTAGTATAGTTGGGCAGCCCCATCAGCCCCAGCATTTT
abundance: .
d_gene: .
j_gene: TRBJ1-5
v_gene: TRBV19

CDR3aa: CASSSKVSSGKNIQYF
CDR3nt: TGTGCCAGCAGCTCTAAGGTATCTTCGGGCAAAAACATTCAGTACTTC
abundance: .
d_gene: .
j_gene: TRBJ2-4
v_gene: TRBV7-6

CDR3aa: CASSPGRNTEAFF
CDR3nt: TGTGCCAGCAGCCCCGGACGGAACACTGAAGCTTTCTTT
abundance: .
d_gene: .
j_gene: TRBJ1-1
v_gene: TRBV7-2

CDR3aa: CASSLPGQLYEQYF
CDR3nt: TGTGCCAGCAGTTTACCGGGACAGCTCTACGAGCAGTACTTC
abundance: .
d_gene: TRBD1
j_gene: TRBJ2-7
v_gene: TRBV28

CDR3aa: CASSRGLAGSNEQFF
CDR3nt: TGTGCCAGCAGCCGGGGACTAGCGGGATCAAATGAGCAGTTCTTC
abundance: .
d_gene: TRBD2
j_gene: TRBJ2-1
v_gene: TRBV2

CDR3aa: CASSLAGFQETQYF
CDR3nt: TGTGCCAGCAGTTTAGCGGGTTTCCAAGAGACCCAGTACTTC
abundance: .
d_gene: .
j_gene: TRBJ2-5
v_gene: TRBV27

CDR3aa: CASSEPPGLGAQPQHF
CDR3nt: TGCGCCAGCAGTGAGCCCCCTGGGCTTGGGGCTCAGCCCCAGCATTTT
abundance: .
d_gene: .
j_gene: TRBJ1-5
v_gene: TRBV10-2

CDR3aa: CASNGQGHLSNQPQHF
CDR3nt: TGCGCCAGCAACGGACAGGGACACCTTAGCAATCAGCCCCAGCATTTT
abundance: .
d_gene: TRBD1
j_gene: TRBJ1-5
v_gene: TRBV10-1

CDR3aa: CASSLSGYEQYF
CDR3nt: TGTGCCAGCAGCTTATCAGGCTACGAGCAGTACTTC
abundance: .
d_gene: .
j_gene: TRBJ2-7
v_gene: TRBV5-6

CDR3aa: CSVESGRHHAF
CDR3nt: TGCAGCGTTGAATCTGGGCGCCATCACGCCTTC
abundance: .
d_gene: .
j_gene: TRBJ1-2
v_gene: TRBV29-1

CDR3aa: CASSFSSGSQSSYEQYF
CDR3nt: TGCGCCAGCAGCTTCTCTAGCGGGAGTCAGAGCTCCTACGAGCAGTACTTC
abundance: .
d_gene: TRBD2
j_gene: TRBJ2-7
v_gene: TRBV5-1

CDR3aa: CASSQGTGGRSLAGTDTQYF
CDR3nt: TGCGCCAGCAGCCAAGGGACAGGGGGCCGAAGTCTAGCGGGCACAGATACGCAGTATTTT
abundance: .
d_gene: TRBD1
j_gene: TRBJ2-3
v_gene: TRBV5-1

CDR3aa: CASSPRAHTDTQYF
CDR3nt: TGTGCCAGCAGCCCAAGGGCCCACACAGATACGCAGTATTTT
abundance: .
d_gene: .
j_gene: TRBJ2-3
v_gene: TRBV7-3

CDR3aa: CASSLTRGLNNEQFF
CDR3nt: TGTGCCAGCAGTCTGACCCGGGGCCTTAACAATGAGCAGTTCTTC
abundance: .
d_gene: .
j_gene: TRBJ2-1
v_gene: TRBV6-5

CDR3aa: CSVHTSTDTQYF
CDR3nt: TGCAGCGTACATACTAGCACAGATACGCAGTATTTT
abundance: .
d_gene: .
j_gene: TRBJ2-3
v_gene: TRBV29-1

CDR3aa: CASRKDRLANYGYTF
CDR3nt: TGTGCCAGCAGGAAAGACAGGCTAGCTAACTATGGCTACACCTTC
abundance: .
d_gene: .
j_gene: TRBJ1-2
v_gene: TRBV5-6

CDR3aa: CASSLFLGVSYEQYF
CDR3nt: TGTGCCAGCAGTTTATTTCTCGGGGTCTCCTACGAGCAGTACTTC
abundance: .
d_gene: .
j_gene: TRBJ2-7
v_gene: TRBV27

CDR3aa: CASSGGGGVAFF
CDR3nt: TGTGCCAGCAGTGGGGGTGGGGGTGTAGCTTTCTTT
abundance: .
d_gene: .
j_gene: TRBJ1-1
v_gene: TRBV6-1

CDR3aa: CASSKAGERGEKLFF
CDR3nt: TGTGCCAGCTCAAAAGCAGGGGAAAGGGGCGAAAAACTGTTTTTT
abundance: .
d_gene: .
j_gene: TRBJ1-4
v_gene: TRBV18

CDR3aa: CASSLTQGQYF
CDR3nt: TGTGCCAGCAGCTTAACCCAGGGGCAGTACTTC
abundance: .
d_gene: .
j_gene: TRBJ2-7
v_gene: TRBV7-2

CDR3aa: CASSTGQGQPQHF
CDR3nt: TGTGCCAGTAGTACTGGACAGGGTCAGCCCCAGCATTTT
abundance: .
d_gene: TRBD1
j_gene: TRBJ1-5
v_gene: TRBV19

CDR3aa: CASSLTGLAGDLATGELFF
CDR3nt: TGTGCCAGCAGTTTAACCGGACTAGCGGGAGACCTCGCCACCGGGGAGCTGTTTTTT
abundance: .
d_gene: TRBD2
j_gene: TRBJ2-2
v_gene: TRBV28

CDR3aa: CASSLVTGEYNEQFF
CDR3nt: TGCGCCAGCAGCTTGGTGACAGGGGAATACAATGAGCAGTTCTTC
abundance: once
d_gene: TRBD1
j_gene: TRBJ2-1
v_gene: TRBV5-1

CDR3aa: CSVAEGVLAGGGETQYF
CDR3nt: TGCAGCGTTGCAGAGGGTGTACTAGCGGGAGGGGGAGAGACCCAGTACTTC
abundance: .
d_gene: TRBD2
j_gene: TRBJ2-5
v_gene: TRBV29-1

CDR3aa: CASSLSGRPSRLAVGTTDTQYF
CDR3nt: TGCGCCAGCAGCTTGAGCGGGAGGCCCTCGAGACTAGCGGTAGGGACCACAGATACGCAGTATTTT
abundance: .
d_gene: TRBD2
j_gene: TRBJ2-3
v_gene: TRBV5-1

CDR3aa: CASSQDAYEQYF
CDR3nt: TGTGCCAGCAGCCAAGATGCGTACGAGCAGTACTTC
abundance: .
d_gene: .
j_gene: TRBJ2-7
v_gene: TRBV14

CDR3aa: CASSPPTLPDEQFF
CDR3nt: TGTGCCAGCTCACCACCCACCCTTCCGGATGAGCAGTTCTTC
abundance: .
d_gene: .
j_gene: TRBJ2-1
v_gene: TRBV18

CDR3aa: CASSLDRAGQPQHF
CDR3nt: TGTGCCAGCAGCTTAGACAGGGCTGGTCAGCCCCAGCATTTT
abundance: .
d_gene: TRBD1
j_gene: TRBJ1-5
v_gene: TRBV5-8

CDR3aa: CASSQDQSVSSGANVLTF
CDR3nt: TGCGCCAGCAGCCAAGATCAGTCCGTTAGCTCTGGGGCCAACGTCCTGACTTTC
abundance: .
d_gene: .
j_gene: TRBJ2-6
v_gene: TRBV4-3

CDR3aa: CASSQVKGKNTGELFF
CDR3nt: TGCGCCAGCAGCCAAGTGAAAGGCAAGAATACCGGGGAGCTGTTTTTT
abundance: .
d_gene: .
j_gene: TRBJ2-2
v_gene: TRBV4-1

CDR3aa: CASSSNRLYEQYF
CDR3nt: TGTGCCAGCAGCTCGAACAGACTCTACGAGCAGTACTTC
abundance: .
d_gene: .
j_gene: TRBJ2-7
v_gene: TRBV5-6

CDR3aa: CASSRTAGGSNTEAFF
CDR3nt: TGTGCCAGCAGCCGGACTGCTGGGGGCTCGAACACTGAAGCTTTCTTT
abundance: .
d_gene: .
j_gene: TRBJ1-1
v_gene: TRBV6-6

CDR3aa: CASSGGQDPTYEQYF
CDR3nt: TGTGCCAGCAGCGGAGGACAAGACCCTACCTACGAGCAGTACTTC
abundance: .
d_gene: .
j_gene: TRBJ2-7
v_gene: TRBV9

CDR3aa: CASSLGREQPQHF
CDR3nt: TGTGCCAGCAGTCTAGGCAGGGAACAGCCCCAGCATTTT
abundance: .
d_gene: .
j_gene: TRBJ1-5
v_gene: TRBV7-2

CDR3aa: CSVRTSADLQYF
CDR3nt: TGCAGCGTAAGGACTAGCGCGGACCTTCAGTACTTC
abundance: .
d_gene: TRBD2
j_gene: TRBJ2-4
v_gene: TRBV29-1

CDR3aa: CASSLLKETQYF
CDR3nt: TGTGCCAGCAGCTTATTAAAAGAGACCCAGTACTTC
abundance: .
d_gene: .
j_gene: TRBJ2-5
v_gene: TRBV13

CDR3aa: CASSESKRERYEQFF
CDR3nt: TGCGCCAGCAGTGAGTCCAAGCGGGAGAGGTATGAGCAGTTCTTC
abundance: .
d_gene: TRBD2
j_gene: TRBJ2-1
v_gene: TRBV10-1

CDR3aa: CASSLEASGYQPQHF
CDR3nt: TGTGCCAGCAGCTTAGAGGCTTCCGGGTATCAGCCCCAGCATTTT
abundance: .
d_gene: .
j_gene: TRBJ1-5
v_gene: TRBV7-6

CDR3aa: CSVGQAQETQYF
CDR3nt: TGCAGCGTGGGACAGGCGCAAGAGACCCAGTACTTC
abundance: .
d_gene: TRBD1
j_gene: TRBJ2-5
v_gene: TRBV29-1

CDR3aa: CASGHRQGGRDNEQFF
CDR3nt: TGTGCTAGTGGACACCGACAGGGGGGTCGCGACAATGAGCAGTTCTTC
abundance: .
d_gene: TRBD1
j_gene: TRBJ2-1
v_gene: TRBV12-5